The 12 T cell receptor beta chains presented below share a single source sample, sequenced in a study of beta chain features in type 1 diabetes. For these receptors, no antigen is known. Findings and limits, study-wide: Type 1 diabetes patients had moderately but significantly shorter TCRB CDR3s in all four CD4+ subsets.

Sequencing targeted expressed TCRB transcripts, as all isolated RNA had been reverse transcribed. Produced via immunoSEQ multiplex PCR; TCRdb's table is partial and in-frame only. The repertoire has 400,000 or so clones, roughly a tenth of them found once; the top ten carry less than 0.65%. The specimen sequenced was central memory CD4+ T cells from blood. The receptors shown here come from a man aged 25-40 years with type 1 diabetes.

This clone was detected a few times. The chain carries TRBV6-6 and TRBJ2-1; maybe TRBD1 (6 bases). CDR1 is MNHNY and CDR2 is SVGAGI in the germline V gene (reference sequence). The length of the CDR3 is 13 residues. The germline V and J ends were trimmed by 7 bases and 1 base, with 8 bases remaining between them. CDR3 nucleotides: TGTGCCAGCAACAGGGCGTCCTACAATGAGCAGTTCTTC. The encoded protein is CASNRASYNEQFF.

There are a few counts of this clone. This chain uses TRBV7-2 with TRBJ2-7; 9 bases are shared with TRBD1. V shed 5 bases and J 4 bases; nucleotides not matched to a gene: 9. Germline-derived CDR1 and CDR2 are SGHTA and FQGNSA. The CDR3 is 15 residues long. CDR3 loop: CASSQAGQGNYEQYF. As DNA, the CDR3 is TGTGCCAGCAGCCAAGCTGGACAGGGGAATTACGAGCAGTACTTC.

The chain employs TRBV11-2 and TRBJ1-5; D is unclear. V lost 5 bases to trimming and J lost 7 bases, with 15 bases between them. This CDR3 comprises 14 residues. Germline values: CDR1 SGHAT, CDR2 FQNNGV. The CDR3 reads CASSPLGAGQPQHF. The CDR3, as DNA: TGTGCCAGCAGCCCACTGGGCGCAGGCCAGCCCCAGCATTTT.

This clone was observed a handful of times. This chain uses TRBV27 with TRBJ2-5; 10 nucleotides align to TRBD1. The J call may be faulty, since TRBJ2-7 better matches the DNA end. The CDR3 totals 15 residues. The V gene's germline CDR1 is MNHEY and CDR2 SMNVEV (reference sequence). CDR3 DNA: TGTGCCAGCAGTTTGTTCGCAGACAGGGGGCGCGAGCAGTACTTC. Protein sequence: CASSLFADRGREQYF.

This clone has just a few counts. The sample carries other DNA sequences with the same CDR3. J is TRBJ2-3 and V is TRBV27, with a weak D call TRBD1 (6 bases). The CDR3 consists of 14 residues. Trimming cost V 6 bases and J 1 base, with 11 bases left between them. Looked up from germline, CDR1 is MNHEY and CDR2 is SMNVEV (reference sequence). The CDR3 region has the DNA TGTGCCAGCAGCAACGCAGGGGGCACAGATACGCAGTATTTT. Amino acids: CASSNAGGTDTQYF.

This sequence joins TRBV28 and TRBJ2-7; tentative D call: TRBD1 (6 bases). Trimming pared 6 bases from V and 7 bases from J, leaving 19 bases between. This CDR3 spans 14 amino acids. The germline V gene has CDR1 MDHEN and CDR2 SYDVKM. CDR3 residues: CASSNQGPLEEQYF. The CDR3 DNA follows: TGTGCCAGCAGCAACCAGGGGCCTCTGGAAGAGCAGTACTTC.

This clone was observed at least ten times. The V and J genes are TRBV7-3 and TRBJ1-2, with D possibly matching TRBD1 (5 bases). Per the germline V gene, CDR1 is SGHTA and CDR2 is FQGTGA. Trimming cost V 5 bases and J 2 bases, with 9 bases left between them. The CDR3 extends over 13 amino acids. CDR3 bases: TGTGCCAGCAGCCAGGACACAAACTATGGCTACACCTTC. Translation gives CASSQDTNYGYTF.

The sample holds a few counts of this clone. The rearrangement links TRBV5-1 to TRBJ1-1; D is uncertain. Germline V gene lookup returns CDR1 SGHRS and CDR2 YFSETQ. V was shortened by 6 bases and J by 1 base, with 10 bases between the two germline ends. The CDR3 sequence is 13 residues long. The CDR3 region has the DNA TGCGCCAGCAACCCCGGTGCGAACACTGAAGCTTTCTTT. It translates to CASNPGANTEAFF. The complete variable domain, with remaining parts taken from reference TRBV5-1 and TRBJ1-1, reads KAGVTQTPRYLIKTRGQQVTLSCSPISGHRSVSWYQQTPGQGLQFLFEYFSETQRNKGNFPGRFSGRQFSNSRSEMNVSTLELGDSALYLCASNPGANTEAFFGQGTRLTVV.

This clone was detected a few times. Sequence at one end of the junction differs from germline and may be a read error. This chain links TRBV4-1 with TRBJ1-5, with unresolved D. This CDR3 has 14 residues. In germline, CDR1 is MGHRA, CDR2 YSYEKL. The CDR3 loop is CASSQELRGQPQHF. CDR3 bases: TGTGCCAGCAGCCAAGAACTACGCGGTCAGCCCCAGCATTTT.

V usage is TRBV28 and J usage is TRBJ1-5; D is perhaps TRBD1 (5 bases). The CDR3 length is 15 residues. V shed 5 bases and J shed 5 bases, with 16 bases lying between them. The V gene's germline CDR1 is MDHEN and CDR2 SYDVKM. CDR3 region: CASSPGTLEDQPQHF. The CDR3 DNA follows: TGTGCCAGCAGTCCCGGGACCCTCGAGGATCAGCCCCAGCATTTT.

Note on this clone: The germline gene is not matched at one end of the junction; a read error may be the cause. The chain links TRBV5-4 to TRBJ2-1; no definite D call. CDR3 length: 13 residues. Germline loops: CDR1 SGHNT, CDR2 YYREEE (reference sequence). The chain's CDR3 is CASSPSPYNEQFF. For the CDR3, the DNA is TGCGCCAGCAGCCCTTCCCCCTACAATGAGCAGTTCTTC.

This clone appeared a few times. This chain links TRBV27 with TRBJ2-1; D is unresolved. Germline CDR1 reads MNHEY; CDR2 reads SMNVEV (reference sequence). CDR3 length equals 14 residues. The germline V and J ends were trimmed by 6 bases and 4 bases, with 13 bases remaining between them. CDR3 in DNA: TGTGCCAGCAGGTTTGGGCTTTCGTACAATGAGCAGTTCTTC. Protein product: CASRFGLSYNEQFF.